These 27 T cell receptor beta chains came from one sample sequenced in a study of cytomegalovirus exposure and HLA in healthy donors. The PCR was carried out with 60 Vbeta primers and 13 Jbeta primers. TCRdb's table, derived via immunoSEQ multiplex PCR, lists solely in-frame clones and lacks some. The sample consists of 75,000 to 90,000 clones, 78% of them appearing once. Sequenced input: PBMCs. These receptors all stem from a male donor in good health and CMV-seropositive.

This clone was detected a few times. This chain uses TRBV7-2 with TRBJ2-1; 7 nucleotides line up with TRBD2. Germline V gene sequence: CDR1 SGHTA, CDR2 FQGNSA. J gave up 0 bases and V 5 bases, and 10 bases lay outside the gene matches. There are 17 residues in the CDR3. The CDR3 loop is CASSPHQAGPSYNEQFF. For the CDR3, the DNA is TGTGCCAGCAGCCCCCACCAAGCGGGACCCTCCTACAATGAGCAGTTCTTC.

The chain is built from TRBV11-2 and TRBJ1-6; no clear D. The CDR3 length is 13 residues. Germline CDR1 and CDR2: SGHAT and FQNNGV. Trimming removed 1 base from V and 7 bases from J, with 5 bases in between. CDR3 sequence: CASSLVLNSPLHF. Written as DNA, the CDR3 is TGTGCCAGCAGCTTAGTCCTCAATTCACCCCTCCACTTT.

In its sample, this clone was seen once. CDR3 sequence: CASSSSIGGRANEQFF. In nucleotides, the CDR3 is TGCGCCAGCAGCTCATCTATTGGCGGGAGGGCCAATGAGCAGTTCTTC. This sequence joins TRBV5-1 and TRBJ2-1; 9 positions agree with TRBD2. Germline V lookup: CDR1 SGHRS, CDR2 YFSETQ. The V gene end was trimmed by 3 bases and the J gene end by 6 bases; junction bases not matched to a gene: 10. The CDR3 has 16 residues.

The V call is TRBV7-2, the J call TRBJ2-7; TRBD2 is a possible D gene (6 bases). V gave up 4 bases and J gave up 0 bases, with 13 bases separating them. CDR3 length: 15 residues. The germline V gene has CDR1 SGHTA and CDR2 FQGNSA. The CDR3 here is CASSSPGGVSYEQYF. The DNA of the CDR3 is TGTGCCAGCAGCTCCCCGGGCGGGGTCTCCTACGAGCAGTACTTC.

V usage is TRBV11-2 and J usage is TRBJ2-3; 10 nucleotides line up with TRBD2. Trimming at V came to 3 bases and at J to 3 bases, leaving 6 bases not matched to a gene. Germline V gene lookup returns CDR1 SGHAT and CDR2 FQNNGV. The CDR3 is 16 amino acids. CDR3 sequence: CASSLQRGGWTDTQYF. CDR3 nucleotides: TGTGCCAGCAGCTTGCAGCGGGGGGGGTGGACAGATACGCAGTATTTT.

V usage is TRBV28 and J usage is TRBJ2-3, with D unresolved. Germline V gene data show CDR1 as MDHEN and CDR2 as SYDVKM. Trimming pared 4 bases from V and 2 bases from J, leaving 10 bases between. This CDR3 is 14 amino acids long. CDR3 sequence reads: CASSSPSITDTQYF. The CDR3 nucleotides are TGTGCCAGCAGTTCCCCCTCTATCACAGATACGCAGTATTTT.

The CDR3 reads CASSDGGADTQYF. The CDR3 region has the DNA TGTGCCAGCAGTGACGGGGGGGCGGATACGCAGTATTTT. The chain recombines TRBV6-4 with TRBJ2-3, with D possibly TRBD2 on 7 matching bases. V was cut by 2 bases and J by 6 bases, with 9 bases left in between. Per germline, CDR1 MRHNA and CDR2 SNTAGT. This CDR3 is built from 13 residues.

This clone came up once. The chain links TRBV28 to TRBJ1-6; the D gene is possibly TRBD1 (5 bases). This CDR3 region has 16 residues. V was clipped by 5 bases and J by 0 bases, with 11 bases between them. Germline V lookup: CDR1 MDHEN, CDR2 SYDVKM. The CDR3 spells CASSGAASSYNSPLHF. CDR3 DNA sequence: TGTGCCAGCAGTGGGGCAGCCAGCTCCTATAATTCACCCCTCCACTTT.

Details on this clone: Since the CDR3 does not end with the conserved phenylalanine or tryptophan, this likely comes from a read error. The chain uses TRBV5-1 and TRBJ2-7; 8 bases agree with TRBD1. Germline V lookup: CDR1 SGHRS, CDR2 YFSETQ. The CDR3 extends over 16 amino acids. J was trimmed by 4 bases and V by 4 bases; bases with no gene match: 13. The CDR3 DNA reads TGCGCCAGCAGCCCCACCCCCGGGCAGGGGGCGTACGAGCAGTACCTC. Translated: CASSPTPGQGAYEQYL.

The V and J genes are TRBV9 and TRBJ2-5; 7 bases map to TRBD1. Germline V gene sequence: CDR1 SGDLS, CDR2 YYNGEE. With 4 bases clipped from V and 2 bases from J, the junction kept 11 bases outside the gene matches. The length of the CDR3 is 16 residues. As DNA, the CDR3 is TGTGCCAGCAGCCCTACACCGGGACAGCCGCAAGAGACCCAGTACTTC. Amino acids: CASSPTPGQPQETQYF.

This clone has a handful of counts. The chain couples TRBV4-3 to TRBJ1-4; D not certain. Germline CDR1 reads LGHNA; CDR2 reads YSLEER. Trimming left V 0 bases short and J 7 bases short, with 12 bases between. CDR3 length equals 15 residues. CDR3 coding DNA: TGCGCCAGCAGCCAAGATCCGGGGAACGGTGAAAAACTGTTTTTT. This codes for CASSQDPGNGEKLFF.

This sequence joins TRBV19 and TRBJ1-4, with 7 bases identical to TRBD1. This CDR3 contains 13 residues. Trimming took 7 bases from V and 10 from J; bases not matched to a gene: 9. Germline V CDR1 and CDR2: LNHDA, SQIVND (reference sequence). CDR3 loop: CASTQGGVGKLFF. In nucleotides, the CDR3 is TGTGCCAGTACCCAGGGGGGTGTGGGAAAACTGTTTTTT.

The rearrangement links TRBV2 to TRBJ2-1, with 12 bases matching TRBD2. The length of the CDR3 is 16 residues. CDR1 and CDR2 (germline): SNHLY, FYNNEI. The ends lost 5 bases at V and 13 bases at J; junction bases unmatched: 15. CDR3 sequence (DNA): TGTGCCAGCAGTCCCCGACTAGCGGGAGTTTTTTTGAAACAGTTCTTC. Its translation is CASSPRLAGVFLKQFF.

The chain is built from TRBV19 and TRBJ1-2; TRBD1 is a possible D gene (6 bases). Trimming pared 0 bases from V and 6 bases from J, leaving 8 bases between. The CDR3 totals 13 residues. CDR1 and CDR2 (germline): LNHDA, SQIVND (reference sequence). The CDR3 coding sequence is TGTGCCAGTAGTATAGATTCAGGGGATGGCTACACCTTC. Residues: CASSIDSGDGYTF.

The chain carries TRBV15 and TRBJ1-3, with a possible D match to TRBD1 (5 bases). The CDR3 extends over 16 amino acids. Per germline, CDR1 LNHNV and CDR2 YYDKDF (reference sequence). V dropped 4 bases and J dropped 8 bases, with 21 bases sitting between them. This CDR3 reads CATSMIWSGGGDTIYF. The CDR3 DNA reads TGTGCCACCAGCATGATCTGGTCGGGCGGGGGAGACACCATATATTTT.

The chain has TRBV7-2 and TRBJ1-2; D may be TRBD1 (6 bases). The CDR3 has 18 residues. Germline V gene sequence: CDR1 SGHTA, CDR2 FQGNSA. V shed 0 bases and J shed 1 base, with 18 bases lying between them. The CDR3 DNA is TGTGCCAGCAGCTTAGCGGGGGGGGGCCAGGAATTTAACTATGGCTACACCTTC. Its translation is CASSLAGGGQEFNYGYTF.

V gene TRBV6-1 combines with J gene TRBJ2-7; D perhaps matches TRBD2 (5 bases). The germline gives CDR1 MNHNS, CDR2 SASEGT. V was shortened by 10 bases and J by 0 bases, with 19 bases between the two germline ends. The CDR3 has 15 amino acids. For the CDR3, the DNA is TGTGCCACCAGGCGTGGGCGGGCGGGCTCCTACGAGCAGTACTTC. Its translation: CATRRGRAGSYEQYF.

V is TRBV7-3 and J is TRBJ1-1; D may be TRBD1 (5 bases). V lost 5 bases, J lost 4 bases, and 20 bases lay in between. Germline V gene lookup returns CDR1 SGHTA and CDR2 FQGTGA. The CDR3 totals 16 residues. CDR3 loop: CASSPAMAGMGTEAFF. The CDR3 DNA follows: TGTGCCAGCAGCCCCGCCATGGCAGGGATGGGCACTGAAGCTTTCTTT.

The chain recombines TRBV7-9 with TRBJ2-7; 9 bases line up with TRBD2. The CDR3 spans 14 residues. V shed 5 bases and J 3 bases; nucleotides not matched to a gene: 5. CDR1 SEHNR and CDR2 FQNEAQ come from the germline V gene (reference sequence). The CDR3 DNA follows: TGTGCCAGCAGCCTTAGCGGGAGAAGCTACGAGCAGTACTTC. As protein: CASSLSGRSYEQYF.

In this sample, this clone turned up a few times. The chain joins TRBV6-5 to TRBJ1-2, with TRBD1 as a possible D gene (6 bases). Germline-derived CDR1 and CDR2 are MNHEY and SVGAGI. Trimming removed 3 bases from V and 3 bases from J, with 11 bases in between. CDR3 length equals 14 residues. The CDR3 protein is CASSYLGADYGYTF. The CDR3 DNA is TGTGCCAGCAGTTATTTGGGGGCCGACTATGGCTACACCTTC.

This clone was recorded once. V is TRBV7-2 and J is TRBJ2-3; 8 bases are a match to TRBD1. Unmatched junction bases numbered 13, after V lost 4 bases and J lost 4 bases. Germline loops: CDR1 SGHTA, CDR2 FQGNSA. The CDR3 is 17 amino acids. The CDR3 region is CASSSSPLDRGSDTQYF. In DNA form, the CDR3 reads TGTGCCAGCAGCTCAAGCCCTCTAGACAGGGGCTCAGATACGCAGTATTTT.

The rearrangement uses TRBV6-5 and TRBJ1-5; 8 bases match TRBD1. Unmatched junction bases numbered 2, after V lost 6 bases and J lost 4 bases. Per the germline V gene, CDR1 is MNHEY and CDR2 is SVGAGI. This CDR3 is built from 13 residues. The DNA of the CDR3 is TGTGCCAGCAGATACAGGGGGAATCAGCCCCAGCATTTT. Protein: CASRYRGNQPQHF.

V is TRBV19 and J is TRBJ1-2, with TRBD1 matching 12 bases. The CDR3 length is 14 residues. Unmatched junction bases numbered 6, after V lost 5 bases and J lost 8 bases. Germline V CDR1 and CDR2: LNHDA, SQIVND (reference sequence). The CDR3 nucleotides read TGTGCCAGTAGTCCGACGGGACAGGGGGCAGGCTACACCTTC. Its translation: CASSPTGQGAGYTF.

The chain's CDR3 is CASSLGDRDRRRHEQFF. The CDR3 DNA reads TGTGCCAGCAGCTTAGGGGACCGGGACAGGCGAAGACATGAGCAGTTCTTC. The chain joins TRBV7-9 to TRBJ2-1, with TRBD1 identical over 8 bases. Germline values: CDR1 SEHNR, CDR2 FQNEAQ (reference sequence). CDR3 size: 17 residues. V lost 1 base, J lost 8 bases, and 13 bases stayed unmatched. The complete variable domain, with remaining parts taken from reference TRBV7-9 and TRBJ2-1, reads DTGVSQNPRHKITKRGQNVTFRCDPISEHNRLYWYRQTLGQGPEFLTYFQNEAQLEKSRLLSDRFSAERPKGSFSTLEIQRTEQGDSAMYLCASSLGDRDRRRHEQFFGPGTRLTVL.

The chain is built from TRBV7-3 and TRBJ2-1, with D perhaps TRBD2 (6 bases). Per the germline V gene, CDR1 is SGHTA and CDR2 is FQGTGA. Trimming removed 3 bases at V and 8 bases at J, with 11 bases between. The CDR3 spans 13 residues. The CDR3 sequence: CASSFSGEDEQFF. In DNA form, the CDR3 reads TGTGCCAGCAGCTTCTCGGGGGAGGATGAGCAGTTCTTC. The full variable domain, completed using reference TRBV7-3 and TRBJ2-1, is GAGVSQTPSNKVTEKGKYVELRCDPISGHTALYWYRQSLGQGPEFLIYFQGTGAADDSGLPNDRFFAVRPEGSVSTLKIQRTERGDSAVYLCASSFSGEDEQFFGPGTRLTVL.

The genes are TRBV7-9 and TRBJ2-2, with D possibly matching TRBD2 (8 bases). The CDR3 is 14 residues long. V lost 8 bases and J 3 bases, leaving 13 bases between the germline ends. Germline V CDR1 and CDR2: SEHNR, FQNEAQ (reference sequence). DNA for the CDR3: TGTGCCAGCGATAGCGGGACAGACACCGGGGAGCTGTTTTTT. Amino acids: CASDSGTDTGELFF. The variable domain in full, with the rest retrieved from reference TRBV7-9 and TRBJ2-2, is DTGVSQNPRHKITKRGQNVTFRCDPISEHNRLYWYRQTLGQGPEFLTYFQNEAQLEKSRLLSDRFSAERPKGSFSTLEIQRTEQGDSAMYLCASDSGTDTGELFFGEGSRLTVL.

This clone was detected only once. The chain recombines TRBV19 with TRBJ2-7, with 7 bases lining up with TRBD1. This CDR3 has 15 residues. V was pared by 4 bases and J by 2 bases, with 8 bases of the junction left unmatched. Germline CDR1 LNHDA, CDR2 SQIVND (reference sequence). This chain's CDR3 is CASSRLGQSTYEQYF. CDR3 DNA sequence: TGTGCCAGTAGTAGACTGGGACAGTCTACCTACGAGCAGTACTTC.